A selection of T cell receptor beta chains follows, all from one sample in a study of T cells after yellow fever vaccination. TCRdb processed the 5' RACE reads anew with MiXCR; each CDR3 protein has one entry. This sample has nearly 350,000 distinct CDR3 sequences, with roughly 7.5% found just once. This specimen consisted of PBMCs, obtained roughly 47 days after the first yellow fever vaccination. All receptors come from a man aged 18-30 years who received the YFV17D yellow fever vaccine. The CDR3 runs from the conserved cysteine through the conserved F or W. The order of the fields is D gene, J gene, clone size, V gene, CDR3 protein, CDR3 DNA. A D gene is named only where the DNA matches it firmly. Part of the rows lack a size; the others show once, few, many or a class for expanded clones.

d_gene: TRBD1
j_gene: TRBJ2-3
abundance: few
v_gene: TRBV12-3/TRBV12-4
CDR3aa: CASRGTGRLVDTQYF
CDR3nt: TGTGCCAGCAGGGGGACAGGGAGGTTAGTAGATACGCAGTATTTT

d_gene: NA
j_gene: TRBJ2-2
abundance: few
v_gene: TRBV5-1
CDR3aa: CASSHDSDTGELFF
CDR3nt: TGCGCCAGCAGCCATGACAGCGACACCGGGGAGCTGTTTTTT

d_gene: TRBD1
j_gene: TRBJ2-3
abundance: NA
v_gene: TRBV10-3
CDR3aa: CAIDVGQGGTDTQYF
CDR3nt: TGTGCCATCGATGTCGGGCAGGGGGGCACAGATACGCAGTATTTT

d_gene: NA
j_gene: TRBJ2-6
abundance: many
v_gene: TRBV11-1
CDR3aa: CASSPGGTGANVLTF
CDR3nt: TGTGCCAGCAGCCCTGGAGGTACTGGGGCCAACGTCCTGACTTTC

d_gene: NA
j_gene: TRBJ1-3
abundance: NA
v_gene: TRBV3-1
CDR3aa: CASGTSGNTIYF
CDR3nt: TGTGCCAGCGGGACCTCTGGAAACACCATATATTTT

d_gene: NA
j_gene: TRBJ1-1
abundance: NA
v_gene: TRBV7-2
CDR3aa: CASSRLPTEAFF
CDR3nt: TGTGCCAGCAGCCGACTTCCCACTGAAGCTTTCTTT

d_gene: NA
j_gene: TRBJ1-2
abundance: many
v_gene: TRBV7-2
CDR3aa: CASSWDGTSYGYTF
CDR3nt: TGTGCCAGCAGCTGGGACGGGACAAGCTATGGCTACACCTTC

d_gene: NA
j_gene: TRBJ2-3
abundance: few
v_gene: TRBV11-2
CDR3aa: CASRSGSTDTQYF
CDR3nt: TGTGCCAGCAGGAGCGGGAGCACAGATACGCAGTATTTT

d_gene: NA
j_gene: TRBJ1-5
abundance: many
v_gene: TRBV30
CDR3aa: CAWGELGEGQPQHF
CDR3nt: TGTGCCTGGGGAGAGCTGGGGGAAGGCCAGCCCCAGCATTTT

d_gene: TRBD1
j_gene: TRBJ1-3
abundance: few
v_gene: TRBV10-3
CDR3aa: CAGGAGTGDGNTIYF
CDR3nt: TGTGCCGGGGGCGCCGGGACAGGGGATGGAAACACCATATATTTT

d_gene: NA
j_gene: TRBJ1-1
abundance: few
v_gene: TRBV5-4
CDR3aa: CASSRPPGSTTEAFF
CDR3nt: TGTGCCAGCAGCCGCCCCCCCGGGTCGACCACTGAAGCTTTCTTT

d_gene: NA
j_gene: TRBJ2-1
abundance: few
v_gene: TRBV18
CDR3aa: CASSPGRGKGDNEQFF
CDR3nt: TGTGCCAGCTCACCCGGTCGGGGGAAGGGTGACAATGAGCAGTTCTTC